This T cell receptor beta chain was identified during a study of T cells in Graves' hyperthyroidism and ophthalmopathy. As for the study in general: Before any treatment, at initial diagnosis, peripheral blood was collected.

Germline V CDR1 and CDR2: MNHNS, SASEGT. There are 15 residues in the CDR3. Amplified regions were TCR beta CDR3 sequences from RNA transcripts. A set of HTBI primers served as the primers for a first-round RT-PCR of the TCR CDR3. TCRdb reanalysed the multiplex PCR reads using MiXCR and keeps one entry per CDR3 protein. The sample consists of around 800,000 distinct CDR3 sequences, over 35% of them appearing once. Uncontrolled infection, other autoimmune disease, pregnancy or lactation led to exclusion. The diagnoses drew upon clinical symptoms, serum thyroxine and TRAb, thyroid ultrasound and orbital computed tomography. Concerning this clonotype: One junction end disagrees with the germline gene, perhaps due to a read error.

This sequence was found in a man aged 18 to 35 with Graves' hyperthyroidism. Sequenced material: blood. The chain couples TRBV6-1 to TRBJ1-2; no clear D. CDR3 coding DNA: TGTGCCAGCAGTCCATTTCCCTCAGGAAACTGTGGCTACACCTTC. Its translation: CASSPFPSGNCGYTF.